In its sample, the clone carrying this T cell receptor beta chain was seen many times. Its matching antigen is unknown. This specimen belongs to a study of identical twins. Study conclusions and caveats: Diverse VJ usage suggested most zero-insertion clonotypes were not invariant T cells.

Trimming removed 3 bases from V and 5 bases from J, with 7 bases in between. This CDR3 is built from 12 residues. Per the germline V gene, CDR1 is SQVTM and CDR2 is ANQGSEA. TCRdb passed the 5' RACE reads through MiXCR, listing each CDR3 protein once. The sample includes a few hundred thousand distinct CDR3 sequences, about 8% of them seen just once. The same sample was also used in a study of yellow fever vaccine responses in identical twins.

Sequencing was performed on CD8+ T cells sorted from blood. The chain recombines TRBV29-1 with TRBJ2-2; D uncertain. This clonotype was sampled from a woman in her late teens or twenties in good health. The CDR3 DNA reads TGCAGCGTTGATGTTTCTACCGGGGAGCTGTTTTTT. Translation: CSVDVSTGELFF.